These T cell receptor beta chains were read from a single sample in a study of CD8 T cells in ankylosing spondylitis. TCRdb re-analysed the 5' RACE reads in MiXCR, keeping a single row per CDR3 protein. The table shows under 150,000 distinct CDR3 sequences, with 6.5% to 8.5% occurring only once. Sequencing input: synovial fluid, either unsorted or a sorted T cell fraction (not recorded which). The source is a male donor with ankylosing spondylitis. Both conserved end residues are part of each CDR3. Each record gives: D gene, V gene, clone size, J gene, CDR3 length, CDR3 DNA, CDR3 protein. A D gene is named only where the DNA matches it firmly. Clone size is not always given. Where it is, it says once, few, many or a class for expanded clones.

>-|TRBV24-1|many|TRBJ2-2|15
TGTGCCACCAGTGACGGGACATTCAACACCGGGGAGCTGTTTTTT
CATSDGTFNTGELFF
>TRBD1|TRBV7-9|few|TRBJ2-7|14
TGTGCCAGCAGCCGGGACAGCCAATCCTACGAGCAGTACTTC
CASSRDSQSYEQYF
>-|TRBV11-2|many|TRBJ2-5|15
TGTGCCAGCAGCACCTGGGAAGGGTACCAAGAGACCCAGTACTTC
CASSTWEGYQETQYF
>-|TRBV2|few|TRBJ2-1|11
TGTGCCAGCAGTTTGACGGAGAGTGGGTTCTTC
CASSLTESGFF
>-|TRBV7-8|many|TRBJ1-4|12
TGTGCCAGCAGCCTGCGGGGTGAAAAACTGTTTTTT
CASSLRGEKLFF
>-|TRBV9|-|TRBJ2-1|15
TGTGCCAGCAGCGTAGGACAGATCTCCTACAATGAGCAGTTCTTC
CASSVGQISYNEQFF
>TRBD2|TRBV18|many|TRBJ2-5|16
TGTGCCAGCTCACCACCTTCGGGTGGGAGGGAGGAGACCCAGTACTTC
CASSPPSGGREETQYF
>-|TRBV7-2|few|TRBJ2-7|12
TGTGCCAGCAGCATCGGGTTCCTAGAGCAGTACTTC
CASSIGFLEQYF
>TRBD2|TRBV7-9|-|TRBJ2-3|14
TGTGCCAGCAGCTTAGGCGGGGGGGCAGATACGCAGTATTTT
CASSLGGGADTQYF
>TRBD1|TRBV10-2|few|TRBJ2-3|18
TGCGCCAGCAGTGACCTCTATGGCAGGGGGCGCGAGACAGATACGCAGTATTTT
CASSDLYGRGRETDTQYF
>TRBD1|TRBV20-1|-|TRBJ1-1|13
TGCAGTGCTAGAGCCAGGGCAGGGGGCGATGCTTTCTTT
CSARARAGGDAFF
>TRBD2|TRBV9|-|TRBJ2-1|19
TGTGCCAGCAGCGGTCGACTAGCGGGGGGCCTGAGCTCCTACAATGAGCAGTTCTTC
CASSGRLAGGLSSYNEQFF
>-|TRBV5-1|many|TRBJ2-6|16
TGCGCCAGCAGCTACCAAGGGGCCTCTGGGGCCAACGTCCTGACTTTC
CASSYQGASGANVLTF
>-|TRBV20-1|-|TRBJ2-7|14
TGCAGTGCTAGAGATTTTCGCTCCCCCTCCGAGCAGTACTTC
CSARDFRSPSEQYF
>-|TRBV4-2|many|TRBJ2-1|16
TGTGCCAGCAGCCAAGGGGCAGTCAGCTCCTACAATGAGCAGTTCTTC
CASSQGAVSSYNEQFF
>-|TRBV5-6|-|TRBJ2-1|14
TGTGCCAGCAGCTTGGTGGTAGTTGGGGGTGAGCAGTTCTTC
CASSLVVVGGEQFF
>TRBD2|TRBV20-1|many|TRBJ2-3|14
TGCAGTGGTAGCGGGGGGCTCTTTAAAGATACGCAGTATTTT
CSGSGGLFKDTQYF
>TRBD2|TRBV9|few|TRBJ2-3|15
TGTGCCAGCAGCGTAGGCATAGCGGGAGGAGGTACGCAGTATTTT
CASSVGIAGGGTQYF
>-|TRBV28|many|TRBJ1-3|16
TGTGCCAGCAATAAATGGGAGGGAATGTCTGGAAACACCATATATTTT
CASNKWEGMSGNTIYF
>-|TRBV6-1|many|TRBJ1-4|14
TGTGCCAGCAGTGAAGACAGAATGGCGGCAAAACTGTTTTTT
CASSEDRMAAKLFF
>TRBD1|TRBV6-6|-|TRBJ1-2|13
TGTGCCAGCGGACAGGCGGACTTCTATGGCTACACCTTC
CASGQADFYGYTF
>-|TRBV7-9|-|TRBJ1-1|17
TGTGCCAGCAGCTCCCCCGGGGGCAAGAAGGGGAACACTGAAGCTTTCTTT
CASSSPGGKKGNTEAFF
>-|TRBV24-1|many|TRBJ2-3|14
TGTGCCACCAGTTCGGACAGCCACACAGATACGCAGTATTTT
CATSSDSHTDTQYF
>TRBD1|TRBV18|few|TRBJ2-2|15
TGTGCCAGCTTACCGGGACAGCGTAACACCGGGGAGCTGTTTTTT
CASLPGQRNTGELFF
>-|TRBV7-2|many|TRBJ2-7|13
TGTGCCAGCTCCTGGACTTTTACCTACGAGCAGTACTTC
CASSWTFTYEQYF
>-|TRBV6-1|-|TRBJ2-5|13
TGTGCCAGCAGTCCAGGGACGGGCCTGACCCAGTACTTC
CASSPGTGLTQYF
>TRBD1|TRBV24-1|many|TRBJ2-3|16
TGTGCCACCAGTGGGTATCAGGGGGCGTCGTCCGATACGCAGTATTTT
CATSGYQGASSDTQYF
>-|TRBV11-2|many|TRBJ2-5|13
TGTGCCAGCAGCTTATCAATTCGGGAGACCCAGTACTTC
CASSLSIRETQYF
>-|TRBV12-5|few|TRBJ2-2|18
TGTGCTAGTGGTTTGGGCCCCCGGGGCCCGGAGAACACCGGGGAGCTGTTTTTT
CASGLGPRGPENTGELFF
>-|TRBV27|few|TRBJ2-3|16
TGTGCCAGCAGTGGAGTTGTGGGAACAGGCACAGATACGCAGTATTTT
CASSGVVGTGTDTQYF
>-|TRBV20-1|few|TRBJ2-7|14
TGCAGTGCTAGAGATCCCGGCAGGGCCCACGAGCAGTACTTC
CSARDPGRAHEQYF
>TRBD1|TRBV10-2|many|TRBJ2-1|14
TGCGCCAGCAGGACAGGGGGCTCCTACAATGAGCAGTTCTTC
CASRTGGSYNEQFF
>-|TRBV7-2|-|TRBJ2-7|14
TGTGCCAGCAGCTTAGATGGCAGATCCTACGAGCAGTACTTC
CASSLDGRSYEQYF
>TRBD2|TRBV5-6|few|TRBJ2-7|16
TGTGCCAGCAGCTTGGTTAGGACTAGCAGGACCCACGAGCAGTACTTC
CASSLVRTSRTHEQYF
>-|TRBV2|many|TRBJ2-1|12
TGTGCCAGCAGTCGGAACGGGGAAGAGCAGTTCTTC
CASSRNGEEQFF
>-|TRBV20-1|-|TRBJ1-2|14
TGCAGTGCACCGCCTGGGGCGACGTTCTATGGCTACACCTTC
CSAPPGATFYGYTF
>-|TRBV20-1|-|TRBJ2-5|13
TGCAGTGCTACCCTGGGGGGGCCAGAGACCCAGTACTTC
CSATLGGPETQYF
>-|TRBV10-3|many|TRBJ2-1|14
TGTGCCATCAGCCTTTCCGGGCAGTATAATGAGCAGTTCTTC
CAISLSGQYNEQFF
>TRBD1|TRBV7-9|many|TRBJ1-2|13
TGTGCCAGCAGCCGAGATGGACAGGGAGGCTACACCTTC
CASSRDGQGGYTF
>TRBD2|TRBV3-1|-|TRBJ2-7|18
TGTGCCTCCTGCCAAGAGTTCACTAGCGGAACATATTACTACGAGCAGTACTTC
CASCQEFTSGTYYYEQYF
>TRBD2|TRBV9|many|TRBJ2-3|14
TGTGCCAGCAGCCGGGAGGTTGACACAGATACGCAGTATTTT
CASSREVDTDTQYF
>-|TRBV18|-|TRBJ1-2|15
TGTGCCAGCTCACCTTCACAGGGTGGCCGGTATGGCTACACCTTC
CASSPSQGGRYGYTF